The 13 T cell receptor beta chains below come from one sample, sequenced in a study of blood T cell repertoires in COVID-19 (TCRdb year 2020). Library generation was performed with the immunoSEQ multiplex PCR assay. TCRdb carries this immuneACCESS record with in-frame sequences only. Its versions omit some clonotypes, under half of them owing to an unresolved V gene in the studies checked, with the rest unexplained. In all, the sample holds some 98,000 clones, and approximately 86% of those were seen once. The ten largest clones take up approximately 10% of the sample. The sequenced sample was peripheral blood. Receptors originate from a man in his 70s with active or convalescent COVID-19.

V gene TRBV9 combines with J gene TRBJ2-3, with D tentatively TRBD2 (5 bases). Germline V gives CDR1 SGDLS, CDR2 YYNGEE. CDR3 length: 17 amino acids. The V end was cut by 4 bases, the J end by 3 bases, with 21 bases between. CDR3 DNA: TGTGCCAGCAGCCCAAACCCACTAGGGTGGGAGACAGATACGCAGTATTTT. As protein: CASSPNPLGWETDTQYF.

CDR3 in amino acids: CASSYGQGSKTQYF. CDR3 in DNA: TGTGCCAGCAGTTACGGACAGGGGTCAAAGACCCAGTACTTC. V is TRBV6-6 and J is TRBJ2-5, with 9 bases that match TRBD1. The CDR3 runs 14 residues. Unmatched junction bases numbered 4, after V lost 2 bases and J lost 6 bases. Looked up from germline, CDR1 is MNHNY and CDR2 is SVGAGI (reference sequence).

This clone was detected only once. The genes are TRBV6-6 and TRBJ1-3; no reliable D call. Germline assignment: CDR1 MNHNY and CDR2 SVGAGI (reference sequence). The CDR3 contains 15 residues. The V gene lost 5 bases and the J gene lost 0 bases, with 11 bases spanning the gap. Written as DNA, the CDR3 is TGTGCCAGCAGTCCGGACGGGATCTCTGGAAACACCATATATTTT. It translates to CASSPDGISGNTIYF.

This clone has just a few counts. The J gene is TRBJ1-1, the V gene TRBV13; TRBD1 is a possible D gene (5 bases). The CDR3 contains 13 residues. The germline V gene encodes CDR1 PRHDT and CDR2 FYEKMQ (reference sequence). V lost 1 base and J lost 8, with 11 bases in between. The CDR3 here is CASSLAGGIEAFF. For the CDR3, the DNA is TGTGCCAGCAGCTTAGCCGGGGGGATCGAAGCTTTCTTT.

J is TRBJ1-6 and V is TRBV21-1; TRBD1 is the table's D call and was not checked against the DNA. TRBV21-1 is listed as a pseudogene. This CDR3 has 18 residues. This CDR3 is CASTRKTDSSSNNSPLHF. CDR3 nucleotides: TGTGCCAGCACCAGGAAGACAGACTCTTCGAGCAATAATTCACCCCTCCACTTT.

V usage is TRBV30 and J usage is TRBJ2-7; 7 nucleotides match TRBD2. Germline V CDR1 and CDR2: GTSNPN, SVGIG (reference sequence). The V gene end was trimmed by 0 bases and the J gene end by 2 bases; junction bases not matched to a gene: 10. CDR3 length: 16 residues. The CDR3 sequence is CAWSVRGVRITYEQYF. DNA for the CDR3: TGTGCCTGGAGTGTACGGGGGGTTAGGATTACCTACGAGCAGTACTTC.

The chain employs TRBV10-3 and TRBJ2-2; D might be TRBD1 (6 bases). CDR1 is ENHRY, CDR2 SYGVKD, per germline. This CDR3 contains 15 residues. The germline V and J ends were trimmed by 10 bases and 2 bases, with 17 bases remaining between them. DNA for the CDR3: TGTGCCACGGAGAGGGGCAGGGGCAACACCGGGGAGCTGTTTTTT. Protein product: CATERGRGNTGELFF.

The rearrangement links TRBV6-5 to TRBJ1-1; 8 nucleotides line up with TRBD1. J was trimmed by 1 base and V by 6 bases; bases with no gene match: 4. This CDR3 is 14 amino acids long. In germline, CDR1 is MNHEY, CDR2 SVGAGI. The CDR3 loop is CASSSGQANTEAFF. In DNA form, the CDR3 reads TGTGCCAGCAGCTCGGGACAGGCGAACACTGAAGCTTTCTTT.

V is TRBV19 and J is TRBJ1-4, with D tentatively TRBD1 (5 bases). In germline, CDR1 is LNHDA, CDR2 SQIVND (reference sequence). Trimming cost V 6 bases and J 7 bases, with 12 bases left between them. The CDR3 has 13 amino acids. Written as DNA, the CDR3 is TGTGCCAGTAGCCCAGTTAGGGGTGAAAAACTGTTTTTT. It encodes CASSPVRGEKLFF.

This chain links TRBV27 with TRBJ1-5; unclear D gene. Per the germline V gene, CDR1 is MNHEY and CDR2 is SMNVEV (reference sequence). The CDR3 covers 14 residues. The V end lost 2 bases, the J end lost 0 bases, and 5 bases lay between the germline ends. CDR3 residues: CASSLENSNQPQHF. The CDR3 coding sequence is TGTGCCAGCAGTTTAGAGAATAGCAATCAGCCCCAGCATTTT.

V and J are TRBV6-2 or TRBV6-3 and TRBJ2-3; D gene unclear. The germline V gene has CDR1 MNHEY and CDR2 SVGEGT. CDR3 length: 12 amino acids. Trimming cost V 5 bases and J 10 bases, with 13 bases left between them. CDR3 bases: TGTGCCAGCAGTGGCCCAGGTGCCTCGCAGTATTTT. Translation gives CASSGPGASQYF.

V and J are TRBV12-3 or TRBV12-4 and TRBJ1-1; no firm D call. V was cut by 6 bases and J by 4 bases, with 12 bases left in between. The CDR3 length is 13 residues. The CDR3 nucleotides are TGTGCCAGCAGGCTAGGCGGTGGCACTGAAGCTTTCTTT. Its protein is CASRLGGGTEAFF.

The rearrangement joins TRBV4-3 to TRBJ1-6; TRBD1 matches 8 bases. CDR1 is LGHNA and CDR2 is YSLEER in the germline V gene. Unmatched junction bases numbered 4, after V lost 2 bases and J lost 7 bases. This CDR3 region has 15 residues. CDR3 DNA sequence: TGCGCCAGCAGCCAATTCCGGACAGGGAATTCACCCCTCCACTTT. This encodes CASSQFRTGNSPLHF.